What follows describes a single T cell receptor beta chain. The authors' processing: Reference gene primer amplification gave estimated nucleated cell counts. Sequencing was performed with immunoSEQ multiplex PCR; in TCRdb, only in-frame clones are kept and a portion is missing. V, J and clone size are taken as reported in that table, and D and trimming were inferred from the DNA itself. The repertoire holds roughly 250,000 clones, with more than 75% as singletons. The CDR3 is 17 amino acids. Germline V gene lookup returns CDR1 MRHNA and CDR2 SNTAGT. V was cut by 0 bases and J by 4 bases, with 18 bases left in between. Ages ranged from about 18 to 100 years, with residence in some 25 US areas. Cohort placement rested on clinical history that participants reported themselves. The data belong to a study of blood T cell repertoires in COVID-19. Study-wide background: Samples came from the United States, Italy and Spain, spanning acute and convalescent COVID-19.

The receptor was derived from a woman in her thirties or forties with acute COVID-19. V usage is TRBV6-4 and J usage is TRBJ2-5; the D gene is possibly TRBD1 (6 bases). The sequencing sample was made of PBMCs or T cells enriched from blood (not recorded which). This CDR3 reads CASSDSFRGPNRETQYF. The CDR3 bases are TGTGCCAGCAGTGACTCGTTCAGGGGCCCGAACCGAGAGACCCAGTACTTC.